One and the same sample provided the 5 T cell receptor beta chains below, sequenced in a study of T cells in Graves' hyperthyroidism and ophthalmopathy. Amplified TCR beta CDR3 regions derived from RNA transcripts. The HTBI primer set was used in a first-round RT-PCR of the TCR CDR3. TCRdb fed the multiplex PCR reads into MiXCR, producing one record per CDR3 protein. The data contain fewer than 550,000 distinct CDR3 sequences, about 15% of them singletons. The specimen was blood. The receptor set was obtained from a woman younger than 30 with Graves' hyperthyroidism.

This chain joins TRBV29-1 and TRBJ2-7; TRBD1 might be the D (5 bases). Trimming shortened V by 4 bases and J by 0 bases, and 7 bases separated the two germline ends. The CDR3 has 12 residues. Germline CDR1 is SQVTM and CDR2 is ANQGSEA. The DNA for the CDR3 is TGCAGCGTTGGTCAGGGCTCCTACGAGCAGTACTTC. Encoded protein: CSVGQGSYEQYF.

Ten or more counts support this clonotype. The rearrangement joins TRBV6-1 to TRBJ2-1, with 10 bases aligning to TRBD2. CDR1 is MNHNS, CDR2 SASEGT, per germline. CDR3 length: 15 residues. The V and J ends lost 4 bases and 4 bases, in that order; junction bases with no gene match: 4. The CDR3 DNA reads TGTGCCAGCAGTGGGGGACTAGCGAGATACAATGAGCAGTTCTTC. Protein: CASSGGLARYNEQFF.

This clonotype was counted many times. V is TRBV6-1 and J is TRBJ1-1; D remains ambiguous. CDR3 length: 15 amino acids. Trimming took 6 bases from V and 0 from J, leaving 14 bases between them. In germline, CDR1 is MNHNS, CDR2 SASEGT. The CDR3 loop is CASRSRLSMNTEAFF. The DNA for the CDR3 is TGTGCCAGCAGATCCCGTCTATCCATGAACACTGAAGCTTTCTTT.

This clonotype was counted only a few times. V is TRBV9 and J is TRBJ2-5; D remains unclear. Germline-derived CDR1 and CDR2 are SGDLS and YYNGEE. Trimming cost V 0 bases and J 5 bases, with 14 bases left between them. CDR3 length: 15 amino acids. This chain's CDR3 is CASSVDMANGETQYF. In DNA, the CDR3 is TGTGCCAGCAGCGTAGATATGGCGAATGGGGAGACCCAGTACTTC.

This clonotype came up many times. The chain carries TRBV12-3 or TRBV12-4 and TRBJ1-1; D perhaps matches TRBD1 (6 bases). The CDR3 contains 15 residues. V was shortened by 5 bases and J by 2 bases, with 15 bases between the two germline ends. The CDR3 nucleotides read TGTGCCAGCAGTCGGAGACAGGTCAGCAACACTGAAGCTTTCTTT. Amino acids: CASSRRQVSNTEAFF.